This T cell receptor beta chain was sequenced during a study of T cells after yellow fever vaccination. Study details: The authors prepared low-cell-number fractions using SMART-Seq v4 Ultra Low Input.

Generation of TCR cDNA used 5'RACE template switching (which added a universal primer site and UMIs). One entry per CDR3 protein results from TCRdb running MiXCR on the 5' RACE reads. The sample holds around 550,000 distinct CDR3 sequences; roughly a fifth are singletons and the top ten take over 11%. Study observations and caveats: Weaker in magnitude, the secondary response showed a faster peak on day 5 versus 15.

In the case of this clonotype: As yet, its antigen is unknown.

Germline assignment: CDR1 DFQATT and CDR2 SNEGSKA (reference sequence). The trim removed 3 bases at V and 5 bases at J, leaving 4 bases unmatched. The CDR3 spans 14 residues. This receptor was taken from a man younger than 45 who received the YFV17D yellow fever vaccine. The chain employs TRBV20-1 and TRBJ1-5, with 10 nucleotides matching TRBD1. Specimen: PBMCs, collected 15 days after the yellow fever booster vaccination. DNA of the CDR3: TGCAGTGCTAGTGGCGACAGGGGGCATCAGCCCCAGCATTTT. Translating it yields CSASGDRGHQPQHF.